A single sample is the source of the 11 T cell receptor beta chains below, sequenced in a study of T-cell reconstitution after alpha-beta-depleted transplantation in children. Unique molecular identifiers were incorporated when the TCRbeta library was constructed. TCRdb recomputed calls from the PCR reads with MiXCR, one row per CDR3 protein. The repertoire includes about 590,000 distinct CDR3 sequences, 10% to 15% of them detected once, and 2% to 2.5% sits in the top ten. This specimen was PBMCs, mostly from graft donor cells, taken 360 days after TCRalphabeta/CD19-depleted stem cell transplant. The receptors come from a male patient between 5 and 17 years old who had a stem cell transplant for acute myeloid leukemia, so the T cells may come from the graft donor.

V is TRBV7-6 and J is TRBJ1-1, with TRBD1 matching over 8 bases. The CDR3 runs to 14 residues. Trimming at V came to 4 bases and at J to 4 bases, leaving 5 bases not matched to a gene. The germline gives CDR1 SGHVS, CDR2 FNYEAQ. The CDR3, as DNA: TGTGCCAGCAGCTCCCCTGGACAGGGCACTGAAGCTTTCTTT. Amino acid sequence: CASSSPGQGTEAFF.

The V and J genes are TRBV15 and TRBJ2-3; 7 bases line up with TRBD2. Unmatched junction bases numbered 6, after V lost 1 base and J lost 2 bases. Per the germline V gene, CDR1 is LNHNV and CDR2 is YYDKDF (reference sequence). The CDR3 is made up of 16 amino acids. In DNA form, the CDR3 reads TGTGCCACCAGCAGAGGCGGACTAGAACACACAGATACGCAGTATTTT. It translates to CATSRGGLEHTDTQYF.

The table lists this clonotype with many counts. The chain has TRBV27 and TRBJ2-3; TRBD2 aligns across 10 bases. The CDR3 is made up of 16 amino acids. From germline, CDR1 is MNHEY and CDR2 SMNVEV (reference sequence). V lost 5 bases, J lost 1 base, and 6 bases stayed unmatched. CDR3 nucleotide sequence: TGTGCCAGCAGTCCCTGGGGGACTAGCGGCACAGATACGCAGTATTTT. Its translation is CASSPWGTSGTDTQYF.

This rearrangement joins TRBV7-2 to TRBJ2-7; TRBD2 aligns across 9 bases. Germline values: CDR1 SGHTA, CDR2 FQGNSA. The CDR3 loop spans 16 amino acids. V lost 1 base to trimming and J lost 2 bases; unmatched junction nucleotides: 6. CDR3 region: CASSLVAGGRTYEQYF. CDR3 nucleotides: TGTGCCAGCAGCTTAGTTGCGGGAGGGAGAACCTACGAGCAGTACTTC.

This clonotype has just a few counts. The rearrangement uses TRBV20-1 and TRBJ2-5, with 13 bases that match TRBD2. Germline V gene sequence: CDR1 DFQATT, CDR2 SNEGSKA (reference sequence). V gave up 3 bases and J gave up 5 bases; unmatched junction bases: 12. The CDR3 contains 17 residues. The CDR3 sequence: CSASIGLAGVGYETQYF. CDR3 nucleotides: TGCAGTGCTAGTATCGGACTAGCGGGAGTAGGTTATGAGACCCAGTACTTC.

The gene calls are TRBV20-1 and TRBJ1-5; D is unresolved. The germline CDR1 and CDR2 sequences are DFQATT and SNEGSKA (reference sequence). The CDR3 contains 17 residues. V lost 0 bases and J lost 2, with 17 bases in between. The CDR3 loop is CSAREPSGGYRNQPQHF. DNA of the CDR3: TGCAGTGCTAGAGAGCCCTCCGGAGGGTATCGCAATCAGCCCCAGCATTTT.

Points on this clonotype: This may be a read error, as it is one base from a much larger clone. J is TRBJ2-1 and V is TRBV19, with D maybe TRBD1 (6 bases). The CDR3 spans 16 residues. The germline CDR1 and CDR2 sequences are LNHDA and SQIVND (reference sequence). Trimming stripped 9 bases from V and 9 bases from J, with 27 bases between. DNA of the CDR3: TGTGCCAGCAAAAGGGGGATCCCGGGTAGTTTCGCTGAGCAGTTCTTC. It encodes CASKRGIPGSFAEQFF.

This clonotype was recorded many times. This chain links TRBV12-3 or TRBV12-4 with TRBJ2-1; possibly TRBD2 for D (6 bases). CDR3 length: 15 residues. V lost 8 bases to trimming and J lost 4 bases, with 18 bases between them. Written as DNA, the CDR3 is TGTGCCAGCGGACTTCGGGCTAGCGCTTACAATGAGCAGTTCTTC. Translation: CASGLRASAYNEQFF.

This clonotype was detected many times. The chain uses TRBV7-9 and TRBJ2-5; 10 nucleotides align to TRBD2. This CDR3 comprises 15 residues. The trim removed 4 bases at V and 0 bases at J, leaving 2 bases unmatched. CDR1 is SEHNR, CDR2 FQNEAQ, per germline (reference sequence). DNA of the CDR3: TGTGCCAGCAGCTCAGGACTAGCGGACCAAGAGACCCAGTACTTC. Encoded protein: CASSSGLADQETQYF.

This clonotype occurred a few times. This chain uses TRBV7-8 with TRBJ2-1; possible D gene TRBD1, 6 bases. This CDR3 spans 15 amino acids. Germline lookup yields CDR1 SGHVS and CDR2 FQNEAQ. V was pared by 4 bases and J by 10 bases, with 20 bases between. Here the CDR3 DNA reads TGTGCCAGCAGCTACACCGGGACAAGCGTAGGGGAGCAGTTCTTC. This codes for CASSYTGTSVGEQFF.

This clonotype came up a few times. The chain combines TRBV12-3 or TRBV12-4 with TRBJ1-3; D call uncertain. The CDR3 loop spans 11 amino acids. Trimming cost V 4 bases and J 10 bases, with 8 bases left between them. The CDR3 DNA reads TGTGCCAGCAGTTCCCTTGCTACCATATATTTT. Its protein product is CASSSLATIYF.